This T cell receptor (beta chain) appears in the sequencing data of a study of vaccination and CD4 T cells after COVID-19. Time point indicated: late sampling 161 to 241 days after vaccination in a few convalescent patients. Treatment given: approximately 9-day PBMC culture with coronavirus spike peptide pools or control peptides (ViraFEST assay). The CDR3 totals 14 residues. Germline V CDR1 and CDR2: MNHNS, SASEGT. V dropped 4 bases and J dropped 5 bases, with 14 bases sitting between them. About this clonotype: The antigen remains undetermined.

The Oncomine TCR Beta short-read assay sequenced DNA from cultured CD4+ T cells. MiXCR was run by TCRdb on the PCR reads, yielding one entry per CDR3 protein. The table shows about 26,000 distinct CDR3 sequences, with 41% occurring only once. This clonotype originated in a human donor who had recovered from COVID-19. The chain employs TRBV6-1 and TRBJ1-1, with unresolved D. Sequenced material: CD4+ T cells from blood, cultured in vitro, taken about 7 months after SARS-CoV-2 vaccination. Here the CDR3 reads CASSAQERWTEAFF. CDR3 in DNA: TGTGCCAGCAGTGCTCAGGAAAGGTGGACTGAAGCTTTCTTT.